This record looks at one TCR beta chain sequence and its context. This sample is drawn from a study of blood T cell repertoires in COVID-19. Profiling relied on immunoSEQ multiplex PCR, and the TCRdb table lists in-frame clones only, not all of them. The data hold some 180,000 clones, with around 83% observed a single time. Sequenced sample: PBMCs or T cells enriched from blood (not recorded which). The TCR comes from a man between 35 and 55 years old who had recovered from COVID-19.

Here the CDR3 reads CASSLLAGDGEQYF. In nucleotides, the CDR3 is TGTGCCAGCAGCCTACTAGCGGGGGATGGCGAGCAGTACTTC. V is TRBV11-3 and J is TRBJ2-7, with TRBD2 identical over 11 bases. Germline CDR1 is SGHNT and CDR2 is YENEEA. After removal of 5 bases from V and 6 bases from J, the junction contained 6 bases not matched to a gene. This CDR3 region has 14 residues.